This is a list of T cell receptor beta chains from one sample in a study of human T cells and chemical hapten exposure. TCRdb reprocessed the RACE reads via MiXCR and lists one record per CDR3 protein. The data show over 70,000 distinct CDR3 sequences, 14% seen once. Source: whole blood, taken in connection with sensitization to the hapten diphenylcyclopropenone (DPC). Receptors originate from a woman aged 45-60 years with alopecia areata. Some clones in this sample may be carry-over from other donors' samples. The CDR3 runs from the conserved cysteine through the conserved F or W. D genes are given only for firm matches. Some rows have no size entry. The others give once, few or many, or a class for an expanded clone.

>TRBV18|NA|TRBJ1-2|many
TGTGCCAGCTCACCAGTGGGCGCAGGAATCGGAGGCTACACCTTC
CASSPVGAGIGGYTF
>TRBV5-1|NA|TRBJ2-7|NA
TGCGCCGCAGGAGACACCTTGGGTAATGAGCAGTACTTC
CAAGDTLGNEQYF
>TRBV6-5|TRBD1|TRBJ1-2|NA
TGTGCCAGCAGTAGGAGACAGGGGGCTGATGGCTACACCTTC
CASSRRQGADGYTF
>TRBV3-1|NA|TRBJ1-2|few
TGTGCCAGCAGCGATCCAGTGTATGGCTACACCTTC
CASSDPVYGYTF
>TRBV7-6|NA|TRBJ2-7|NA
TGTGCCAGCAGGCCCCCCGAGGTTTTCTACGAGCAGTACTTC
CASRPPEVFYEQYF
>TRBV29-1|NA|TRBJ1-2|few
TGCAGCGTTGAATCAGGGATTGAGAGTGGCTACACCTTC
CSVESGIESGYTF
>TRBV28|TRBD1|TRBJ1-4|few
TGTGCCAGCAGCTGGGACAGGGGGGAAAAAAAACTGTTTTTT
CASSWDRGEKKLFF
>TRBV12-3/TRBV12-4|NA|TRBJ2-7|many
TGTGCCAGCAGTAAGATGGGCTACGAGCAGTACTTC
CASSKMGYEQYF
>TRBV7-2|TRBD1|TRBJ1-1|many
TGTGCCAGCAGCTTACAGGGGGCTGTGACTGAAGCTTTCTTT
CASSLQGAVTEAFF
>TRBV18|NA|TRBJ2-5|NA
TGTGCCAGCTCACCATCCCGACAGGAAGAGACCCAGTACTTC
CASSPSRQEETQYF
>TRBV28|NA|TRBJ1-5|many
TGTGCCAGCAGTTTAGAGACCGACTCCCAGCCCCAGCATTTT
CASSLETDSQPQHF
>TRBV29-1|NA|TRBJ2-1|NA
TGCAGCGTTGTTCTAGCGCCAAGGGGTGAGCAGTTCTTC
CSVVLAPRGEQFF
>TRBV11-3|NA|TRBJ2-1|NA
TGTGCCAGCAGCTTAGATAGCATGGATAAGCAGTTCTTC
CASSLDSMDKQFF
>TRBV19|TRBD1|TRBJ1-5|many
TGTGCCAGTAGTCCACAGGGGGCCCAAGCTTTAAGCAATCAGCCCCAGCATTTT
CASSPQGAQALSNQPQHF
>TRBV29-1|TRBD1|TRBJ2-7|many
TGCAGCGCAGGGACAGGGATATACGAGCAGTACTTC
CSAGTGIYEQYF
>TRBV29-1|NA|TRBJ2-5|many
TGCAGCGTTACCACACCTCATGAGACCCAGTACTTC
CSVTTPHETQYF
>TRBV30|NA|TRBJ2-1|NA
TGTGCCTGGAGTACGGGACGGGGGAACGATGAGCAGTTCTTC
CAWSTGRGNDEQFF
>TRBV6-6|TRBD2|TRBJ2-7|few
TGTGCCAGCAGTCGGGTGGTAGCGGGAGTCTACGAGCAGTACTTC
CASSRVVAGVYEQYF